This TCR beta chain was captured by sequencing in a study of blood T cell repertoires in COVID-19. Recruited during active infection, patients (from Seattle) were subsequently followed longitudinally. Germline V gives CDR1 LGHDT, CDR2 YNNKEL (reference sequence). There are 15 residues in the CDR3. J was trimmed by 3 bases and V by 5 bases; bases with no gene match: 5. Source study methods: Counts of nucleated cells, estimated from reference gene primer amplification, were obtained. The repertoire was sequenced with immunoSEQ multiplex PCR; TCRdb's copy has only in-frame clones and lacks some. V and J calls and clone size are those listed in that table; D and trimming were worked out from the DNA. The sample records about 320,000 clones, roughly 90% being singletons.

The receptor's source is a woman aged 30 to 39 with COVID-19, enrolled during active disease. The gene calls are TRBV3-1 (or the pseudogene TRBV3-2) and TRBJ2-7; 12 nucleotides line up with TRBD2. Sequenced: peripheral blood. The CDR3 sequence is CASSDGLAGLYEQYF. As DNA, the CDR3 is TGTGCCAGCAGCGACGGACTAGCGGGGCTCTACGAGCAGTACTTC.